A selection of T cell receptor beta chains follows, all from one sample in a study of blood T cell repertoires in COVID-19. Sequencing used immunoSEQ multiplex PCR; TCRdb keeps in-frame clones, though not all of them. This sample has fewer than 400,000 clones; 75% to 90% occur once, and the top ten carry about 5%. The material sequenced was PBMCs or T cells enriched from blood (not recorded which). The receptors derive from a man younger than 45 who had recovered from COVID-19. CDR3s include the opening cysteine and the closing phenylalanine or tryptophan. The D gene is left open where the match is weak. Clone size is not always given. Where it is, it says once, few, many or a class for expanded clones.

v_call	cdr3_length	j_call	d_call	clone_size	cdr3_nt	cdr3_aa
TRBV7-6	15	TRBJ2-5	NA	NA	TGTGCCAGCAGCATAGGGCTAGGAGCCCGGGAGACCCAGTACTTC	CASSIGLGARETQYF
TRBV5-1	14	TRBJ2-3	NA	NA	TGCGCCAGCAGCTTACAGGAGAACACAGATACGCAGTATTTT	CASSLQENTDTQYF
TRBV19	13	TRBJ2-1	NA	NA	TGTGCCAGTAAAAATGGGGGGGCCAATGAGCAGTTCTTC	CASKNGGANEQFF
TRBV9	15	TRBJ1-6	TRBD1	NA	TGTGCCAGCAGCGAGTCCGGGACAGGGCTTTCACCCCTCCACTTT	CASSESGTGLSPLHF
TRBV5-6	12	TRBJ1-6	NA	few	TGTGCCAGCAGCTTGCGTGGGGGCCCCCTCCACTTT	CASSLRGGPLHF
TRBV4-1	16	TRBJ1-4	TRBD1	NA	TGCGCCAGCAGCCAAGAGCAGGGGGCAACTAATGAAAAACTGTTTTTT	CASSQEQGATNEKLFF
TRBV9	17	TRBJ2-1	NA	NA	TGTGCCAGCAGCGTAGGAGAGGGGGGGCTCTCCTACAATGAGCAGTTCTTC	CASSVGEGGLSYNEQFF
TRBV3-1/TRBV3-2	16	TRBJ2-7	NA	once	TGTGCCAGCAGCCAAACGGTCGGGGACTCCTCCTACGAGCAGTACTTC	CASSQTVGDSSYEQYF
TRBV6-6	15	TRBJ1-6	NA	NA	TGTGCCAGCAGTTACGACCGGAGCTATAATTCACCCCTCCACTTT	CASSYDRSYNSPLHF
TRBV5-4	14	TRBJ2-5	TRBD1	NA	TGTGCCAGCAGCTCCGACAGGGGGATCGAGACCCAGTACTTC	CASSSDRGIETQYF
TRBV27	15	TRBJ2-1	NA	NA	TGTGCCAGCAGTTTTCCAGGACTCCTTCGCAATGAGCAGTTCTTC	CASSFPGLLRNEQFF
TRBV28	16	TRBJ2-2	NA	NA	TGTGCCAGCAGTCTGCCCTTGGGGAGTGGAACCGGGGAGCTGTTTTTT	CASSLPLGSGTGELFF
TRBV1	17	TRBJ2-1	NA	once	TGCACCAGCAGCCACTGTCACATGGCGGGGGCCGACAATGAGCAGTTCTTC	CTSSHCHMAGADNEQFF
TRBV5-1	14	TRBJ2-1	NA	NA	TGCGCCAGCAGCTTGGGGAGCCTCGGGGATGAGCAGTTCTTC	CASSLGSLGDEQFF
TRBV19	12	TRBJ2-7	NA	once	TGTGCCAGTAGTATGGACACGGACAGGCAGTACTTC	CASSMDTDRQYF
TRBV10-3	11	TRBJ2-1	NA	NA	TGTGCCATCAAAACAGAGGGTGAGCAGTTCTTC	CAIKTEGEQFF
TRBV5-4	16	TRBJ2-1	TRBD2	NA	TGTGCCAGCAAACGGGACCCGGGGGGGCCGGTCGATGAGCAGTTCTTC	CASKRDPGGPVDEQFF
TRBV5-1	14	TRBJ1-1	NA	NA	TGCGCCAGCAGCTTGGACGGACATAACACTGAAGCTTTCTTT	CASSLDGHNTEAFF
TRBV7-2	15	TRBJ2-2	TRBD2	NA	TGTGCCAGCAGCTTATTAGCGGGGAGGACCGGGGAGCTGTTTTTT	CASSLLAGRTGELFF
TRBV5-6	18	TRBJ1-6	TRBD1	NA	TGTGCCAGCAGCTTAGGGACAGGTGGGAGTCCCTATAATTCACCCCTCCACTTT	CASSLGTGGSPYNSPLHF
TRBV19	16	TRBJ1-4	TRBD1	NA	TGTGCCAGTAGTACTCGGGACAGGGGATCGGAGGAAAAACTGTTTTTT	CASSTRDRGSEEKLFF
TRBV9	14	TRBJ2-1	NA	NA	TGTGCCAGCAGCCCCCACATACGAGGAGATGAGCAGTTCTTC	CASSPHIRGDEQFF
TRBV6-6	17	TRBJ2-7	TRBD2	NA	TGTGCCAGCAGTCCCAGGACTAGCGGGGGGGCCTTCAACGAGCAGTACTTC	CASSPRTSGGAFNEQYF
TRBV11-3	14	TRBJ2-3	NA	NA	TGTGCCAGCAGCTTAGGGGGGGGCCCAGATACGCAGTATTTT	CASSLGGGPDTQYF
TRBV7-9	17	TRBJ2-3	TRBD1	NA	TGTGCCAGCAGCTCCCACTGGGGTACAGGGGAAGCAGATACGCAGTATTTT	CASSSHWGTGEADTQYF
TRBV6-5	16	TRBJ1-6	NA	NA	TGTGCCAGCAGTTACTCAACAGGGCCATCGAATTCACCCCTCCACTTT	CASSYSTGPSNSPLHF
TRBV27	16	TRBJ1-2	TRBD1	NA	TGTGCCAGCAGTGAGGGACAGGGGGTCCTAGTAGGAAGCTACACCTTC	CASSEGQGVLVGSYTF
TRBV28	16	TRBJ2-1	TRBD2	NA	TGTGCCAGCAGTCTCTTGGGAGCGGGGTACTACAATGAGCAGTTCTTC	CASSLLGAGYYNEQFF
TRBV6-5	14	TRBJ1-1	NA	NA	TGTGCCAGCAGTTACTCGCCAGGGGAGCTAGCAGCTTTCTTT	CASSYSPGELAAFF
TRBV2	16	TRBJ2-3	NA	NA	TGTGCCAGCAGTGAAGTGGAGGGGATTAGCACAGATACGCAGTATTTT	CASSEVEGISTDTQYF
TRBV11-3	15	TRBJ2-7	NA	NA	TGTGCCAGCAGCTTATCGGACGGGGGTTCCTACGAGCAGTACTTC	CASSLSDGGSYEQYF
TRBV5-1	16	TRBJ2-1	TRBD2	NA	TGCGCCAGCAGCCTTGGTGGTAGCGGGGGGGCTTATGAGCAGTTCTTC	CASSLGGSGGAYEQFF
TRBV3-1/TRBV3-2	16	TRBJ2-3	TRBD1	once	TGTGCCAGCAGCCATGGACCGGGACAGGGCCCCGATACGCAGTATTTT	CASSHGPGQGPDTQYF
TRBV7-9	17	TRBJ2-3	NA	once	TGTGCCAGCAGCGTCAGGGCAGCGACGTCAGGCACAGATACGCAGTATTTT	CASSVRAATSGTDTQYF
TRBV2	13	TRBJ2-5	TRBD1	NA	TGTGCCAGCACTCGACAGGGGGAAGAGACCCAGTACTTC	CASTRQGEETQYF
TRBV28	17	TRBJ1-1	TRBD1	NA	TGTGCCAGCAGTCCATCGGGTCAGGGGGTGGCGGACACTGAAGCTTTCTTT	CASSPSGQGVADTEAFF
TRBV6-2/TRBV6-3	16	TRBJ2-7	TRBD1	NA	TGTGCCAGCAGTTACCCCCGGGACAGCAGCTCCTACGAGCAGTACTTC	CASSYPRDSSSYEQYF
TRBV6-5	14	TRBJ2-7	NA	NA	TGTGCCAGCAGTTACAAGGACATCTACTACGAGCAGTACTTC	CASSYKDIYYEQYF
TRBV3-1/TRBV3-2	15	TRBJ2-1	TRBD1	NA	TGTGCCAGCAGCCATCCGGGACAGGGATACAATGAGCAGTTCTTC	CASSHPGQGYNEQFF
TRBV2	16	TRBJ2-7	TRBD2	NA	TGTGCCAGCAGTGGACTAGCGGGGGGTTCCTCCTACGAGCAGTACTTC	CASSGLAGGSSYEQYF
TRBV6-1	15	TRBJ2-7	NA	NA	TGTGCCAGCAGTGACCCCGGGGGGCCCTCCTACGAGCAGTACTTC	CASSDPGGPSYEQYF
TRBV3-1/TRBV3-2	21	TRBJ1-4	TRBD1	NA	TGTGCCAGCAGCCAAGATCTAAGGTGGAGACAGGGGGCTACAACTAATGAAAAACTGTTTTTT	CASSQDLRWRQGATTNEKLFF
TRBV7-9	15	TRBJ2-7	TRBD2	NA	TGTGCCAGCAGCTCTCGGGGGGGCTTACCCTACGAGCAGTACTTC	CASSSRGGLPYEQYF
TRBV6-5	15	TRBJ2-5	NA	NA	TGTGCCAGCAGTTACTCGGGGGGGCAGGAAGAGACCCAGTACTTC	CASSYSGGQEETQYF
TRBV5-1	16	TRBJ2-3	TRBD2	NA	TGCGCCAGCAGCCCGTGGACTAGCGGGGGGGCCGATACGCAGTATTTT	CASSPWTSGGADTQYF
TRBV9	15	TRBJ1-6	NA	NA	TGTGCCAGCAGCGTAGGAACAGTCGGTGGTTCACCCCTCCACTTT	CASSVGTVGGSPLHF
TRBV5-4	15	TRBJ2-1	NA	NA	TGTGCCGCATCTAGATCCGGGGGACCATACAATGAGCAGTTCTTC	CAASRSGGPYNEQFF
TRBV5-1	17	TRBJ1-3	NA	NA	TGCGCCAGCAGCTTGAATCTCGCAGGTCTCTCTGGAAACACCATATATTTT	CASSLNLAGLSGNTIYF